This passage covers 17 T cell receptor beta chains from one sample sequenced in a study of T-cell memory formation after mild COVID-19. TCRdb independently ran MiXCR on the 5' RACE reads; one entry per CDR3 protein. The sample has under 300,000 distinct CDR3 sequences; about a sixth are singletons. Sequences were obtained from PBMCs or a T cell subset sorted from them (not recorded which). All receptors come from a man aged 18 to 29 who had mild COVID-19 (a few samples of this study predate the infection). Cell type and time point are not known.

Ten or more counts support this clonotype. CDR3 nucleotides: TGTGCCAGCAGCCAAGATGTGGTCGACAGGGTCATGGAGTACTTC. It yields the protein CASSQDVVDRVMEYF. This rearrangement joins TRBV4-2 to TRBJ2-7, with TRBD1 matching over 7 bases. The CDR3 contains 15 residues. With V trimmed by 0 bases and J by 11 bases, 13 bases remained unmatched. Germline V lookup: CDR1 LGHNA, CDR2 YNFKEQ.

This clonotype was recorded a few times. The J gene is TRBJ1-4, the V gene TRBV7-2; D is ambiguous. Germline V gene data show CDR1 as SGHTA and CDR2 as FQGNSA. The CDR3 has 12 residues. Trimming removed 3 bases at V and 8 bases at J, with 7 bases between. CDR3 region: CASSFLGEKLFF. CDR3 in DNA: TGTGCCAGCAGCTTTCTAGGAGAAAAACTGTTTTTT.

The chain is built from TRBV5-6 and TRBJ1-4; D possibly corresponds to TRBD1 (5 bases). CDR1 is SGHDT and CDR2 is YYEEEE in the germline V gene. The length of the CDR3 is 15 residues. Trimming cost V 5 bases and J 10 bases, with 21 bases left between them. The CDR3 reads CASSGTALLSGKLFF. For the CDR3, the DNA is TGTGCCAGCAGTGGGACTGCCCTCTTGTCGGGAAAACTGTTTTTT.

The table lists this clonotype with a few counts. V is TRBV30 and J is TRBJ2-5, with TRBD2 identical over 7 bases. CDR3 size: 13 residues. V was pared by 4 bases and J by 4 bases, with 6 bases of the junction left unmatched. Germline V gives CDR1 GTSNPN, CDR2 SVGIG (reference sequence). DNA for the CDR3: TGTGCCTGGACCCGGGGAGGGCCAGAGACCCAGTACTTC. Its protein is CAWTRGGPETQYF.

This clonotype was detected only a few times. The chain carries TRBV10-3 and TRBJ1-3; D unclear. CDR1 and CDR2 (germline): ENHRY, SYGVKD. Trimming left V 4 bases short and J 1 base short, with 14 bases between. The CDR3 length is 16 residues. CDR3 residues: CAISVASATSGNTIYF. DNA for the CDR3: TGTGCCATCAGTGTCGCAAGCGCTACATCTGGAAACACCATATATTTT.

The V and J genes are TRBV6-2 or TRBV6-3 and TRBJ2-3; TRBD2 matches at 8 bases. The CDR3 loop spans 16 amino acids. CDR1 is MNHEY and CDR2 is SVGEGT in the germline V gene. J lost 1 base, V lost 7 bases, and 10 bases had no gene match. CDR3 coding DNA: TGTGCCAGCAATGTTTTGCGGGGGGCCCGCACAGATACGCAGTATTTT. Translated, it gives CASNVLRGARTDTQYF.

This clonotype was seen a handful of times. The rearrangement links TRBV20-1 to TRBJ2-7; 9 positions match TRBD1. Germline assignment: CDR1 DFQATT and CDR2 SNEGSKA (reference sequence). With 3 bases clipped from V and 3 bases from J, the junction kept 6 bases outside the gene matches. CDR3 length: 14 amino acids. CDR3 loop: CSARKDRGSYEQYF. DNA for the CDR3: TGCAGTGCTAGGAAGGACAGGGGAAGCTACGAGCAGTACTTC.

The rearrangement uses TRBV19 and TRBJ2-3; D uncertain. Per germline, CDR1 LNHDA and CDR2 SQIVND (reference sequence). V lost 1 base to trimming and J lost 9 bases, with 8 bases between them. CDR3 length: 12 residues. CDR3 protein: CASSIGPGTQYF. The CDR3 DNA follows: TGTGCCAGTAGTATAGGACCCGGCACGCAGTATTTT. Supplemented by reference TRBV19 and TRBJ2-3, the full variable domain reads DGGITQSPKYLFRKEGQNVTLSCEQNLNHDAMYWYRQDPGQGLRLIYYSQIVNDFQKGDIAEGYSVSREKKESFPLTVTSAQKNPTAFYLCASSIGPGTQYFGPGTRLTVL.

This clonotype was recorded at least ten times. The V call is TRBV7-6, the J call TRBJ1-5; D remains ambiguous. V lost 1 base and J lost 9, with 19 bases in between. The CDR3 sequence is 16 residues long. Per germline, CDR1 SGHVS and CDR2 FNYEAQ. The CDR3 reads CASSLGAAQLEGPQHF. The CDR3 DNA sequence: TGTGCCAGCAGCTTAGGGGCAGCTCAATTGGAAGGGCCCCAGCATTTT.

This clonotype was seen only a few times. This sequence joins TRBV20-1 and TRBJ2-2; tentatively, D is TRBD2 (5 bases). The germline V gene encodes CDR1 DFQATT and CDR2 SNEGSKA (reference sequence). The CDR3 is made up of 15 amino acids. Trimming shortened V by 6 bases and J by 3 bases, and 17 bases separated the two germline ends. The CDR3 spells CSARLGGPYTGELFF. The DNA for the CDR3 is TGCAGTGCCCGTCTTGGCGGGCCTTACACCGGGGAGCTGTTTTTT.

This clonotype has only a few counts. The chain recombines TRBV29-1 with TRBJ1-4; TRBD1 is a possible D gene (5 bases). Germline lookup yields CDR1 SQVTM and CDR2 ANQGSEA. V lost 7 bases and J 7 bases, leaving 13 bases between the germline ends. This CDR3 comprises 12 residues. The CDR3 DNA reads TGCAGCGCCAGGGAGCTGAGTGAAAAACTGTTTTTT. Translated, it gives CSARELSEKLFF.

This clonotype appeared many times. The V and J genes are TRBV7-9 and TRBJ1-6, with D possibly matching TRBD1 (6 bases). The CDR3 is 15 residues long. Deletions cut 3 bases from V and 6 bases from J, with 12 bases between. Per germline, CDR1 SEHNR and CDR2 FQNEAQ (reference sequence). This chain's CDR3 is CASSFSGVSNSPLHF. As DNA, the CDR3 is TGTGCCAGCAGCTTTTCAGGGGTCTCTAATTCACCCCTCCACTTT.

The chain joins TRBV6-2 or TRBV6-3 to TRBJ2-1; the D is unclear. The CDR3 covers 16 residues. V shed 2 bases and J shed 8 bases, with 19 bases lying between them. Looked up from germline, CDR1 is MNHEY and CDR2 is SVGEGT. The CDR3, as DNA: TGTGCCAGCAGTTACCCTTTTGGCTTCGGGCTAGATGAGCAGTTCTTC. Its translation is CASSYPFGFGLDEQFF.

This clonotype was picked up a small number of times. V gene TRBV7-8 combines with J gene TRBJ2-5; the match to TRBD2 covers 13 bases. The CDR3 spans 16 residues. V trimming: 4 bases; J trimming: 7 bases; junction bases outside the gene matches: 9. Germline V lookup: CDR1 SGHVS, CDR2 FQNEAQ. The CDR3 DNA is TGTGCCAGCAGCTCTCCCCGACTAGCGGGGGGTATGACCCAGTACTTC. Protein: CASSSPRLAGGMTQYF. Looking up the rest from reference TRBV7-8 and TRBJ2-5 gives the full variable domain: GAGVSQSPRYKVAKRGQDVALRCDPISGHVSLFWYQQALGQGPEFLTYFQNEAQLDKSGLPSDRFFAERPEGSVSTLKIQRTQQEDSAVYLCASSSPRLAGGMTQYFGPGTRLLVL.

With respect to this clonotype: One junction end disagrees with the germline gene, perhaps due to a read error. The chain employs TRBV6-5 and TRBJ1-4; 9 bases are shared with TRBD1. The CDR3 runs 15 residues. CDR1 is MNHEY and CDR2 is SVGAGI in the germline V gene. The CDR3 DNA reads as TGTGCCAGCAGCCCATTGGACAGGGGAAATGAAAGACTGTTTTTT. It codes for CASSPLDRGNERLFF.

This clonotype has a handful of counts. J is TRBJ1-4 and V is TRBV7-9, with D unresolved. This CDR3 is built from 14 residues. Germline CDR1 reads SEHNR; CDR2 reads FQNEAQ (reference sequence). V was shortened by 3 bases and J by 4 bases, with 9 bases between the two germline ends. The CDR3 is CASSFRAGNEKLFF. In DNA form, the CDR3 reads TGTGCCAGCAGCTTCCGGGCCGGTAATGAAAAACTGTTTTTT.

The chain links TRBV11-2 to TRBJ2-2; 8 bases match TRBD1. This CDR3 has 15 residues. J was trimmed by 4 bases and V by 4 bases; bases with no gene match: 5. The germline gives CDR1 SGHAT, CDR2 FQNNGV. CDR3: CASSWTTGGTGELFF. In nucleotides, the CDR3 is TGTGCCAGCAGCTGGACAACAGGGGGCACCGGGGAGCTGTTTTTT.